The TCR beta chain described here comes from a study of cytotoxic CD8 clonotypes in ibrutinib-treated CLL (dated by TCRdb to about 2021). The study in broad terms: In this cohort, some 16 patients were treatment-naive and more than 9 were relapsed/refractory, while around 18 had unmutated IGHV. Longitudinal samples were available for about 30% of the roughly 86 trial participants. On average, each sample had some 260,000 productive templates and more than 75,000 productive rearrangements. Partial responses were observed in roughly 25 patients and complete responses in 2; after a median follow-up of around 68 months, remission was maintained in 14 patients and progression was observed in approximately twelve. Cryopreserved peripheral blood mononuclear cells were collected before treatment, at response, and at either disease progression or sustained remission. Samples at response were collected after a median of about twelve months of treatment, with a range of 6 to 36 months. Every sample from remission and from progressive disease was obtained while the patients were still on ibrutinib.

Here is what the overall study found, with its caveats: Sampling times were not matched between sustained-remission and progressing patients, and lymph node repertoires were not studied. Public clonotypes were rare and either shrank or stayed stable during treatment, and the rise in clonality at ibrutinib response reflected expansion of private clonotypes. Clonality rose at ibrutinib response, remained stable during sustained remission, and dropped back toward baseline at progression. At baseline, clonality was higher than in age-matched healthy donors and showed a strong correlation with circulating CD8+ T-cell counts.

From the cysteine through the phenylalanine, the CDR3 covers 11 amino acids. Here the CDR3 DNA is all that survives: 33 bases in frame from base 1. Trimming accounts for 3 bases at V and 9 bases at J, while the number of junction bases matched to no gene is 5. According to the germline V gene (reference sequence), CDR1 reads GTSNPN and CDR2 reads SVGIG. Details on this clone: Its antigen is unknown. Per-base qualities were not stored, and no clone one base away is much larger.

A MiSeq instrument was used for deep resolution sequencing, which targeted depths ranging from 1 in 1 million up to 1 in 200,000 T cells, with coverage averaging 10x for each clonotype. TCR beta libraries were generated with the immunoSEQ hsTCRB Kit. Concerning the study's data processing: The data were analyzed with ImmunoSEQ Analyzer and ImmunoSEQ Data Assistant, and V, D and J gene assignments followed IMGT definitions. Clonality, which ranges from 0 to 1, was calculated as one minus the normalized Shannon entropy of productive rearrangement frequencies. Only overrepresented clonotypes making up at least 0.05% of each patient's repertoire were included in the public clonotype analysis. More than ten age-matched healthy donor repertoires from immuneACCESS were used as controls for clonality. TCRdb took this table from immuneACCESS and kept in-frame rearrangements with V and J called. Such tables lack part of the clones; where checked against another copy, unresolved V genes explain under half of the gap, and the rest is unexplained. V and J calls and clone size come straight from that table; D and trimming were deduced from the DNA. The sample includes some 200,000 clones, with 70% to 75% observed a single time. Of the sample, roughly 5.8% is held by the ten largest clones.

The intended sense of this specimen's time point label: about 11 months on ibrutinib. For TCR beta library preparation, approximately 2.2 micrograms of genomic DNA were isolated from cryopreserved PBMCs. Longitudinal blood samples from CLL patients on ibrutinib monotherapy underwent high-throughput TCR beta sequencing. The patients took part in an open-label, single-center phase 2 trial of ibrutinib monotherapy. The sequencing here drew on PBMCs, taken after 12 months of ibrutinib treatment. The rearranged chain carries TRBV30 and TRBJ2-7; 7 middle bases align to TRBD2. The sequence was obtained from a human donor with chronic lymphocytic leukemia. In nucleotides, the sequence is TGTGCCTGGAGGAGGGAGGGTGTGCAGTACTTC. Protein translation: CAWRREGVQYF.